This T cell receptor beta chain was sequenced for a study of T cell responses to AZD1222 COVID-19 vaccine. Study information: Timing groups of about 4 and about 12 weeks for second doses were pooled. Overall study findings and caveats: Baseline antibody screening turned up just six seropositive AZD1222 recipients. Vaccine-related CD4 TCRs covered spike, predominating at 160-218 and 743-854.

The CDR3 covers 15 residues. Germline CDR1 is SNHLY and CDR2 is FYNNEI. Trimming left V 0 bases short and J 3 bases short, with 9 bases between. This clone came up a few times. Antigen specificity is unknown. Sequenced by immunoSEQ multiplex PCR; TCRdb stores in-frame clones only, minus some. Of about 68,000 clones listed, about 80% were seen once; the top ten hold about an eighth. The receptor was isolated from an adult in good health. The chain links TRBV2 to TRBJ1-3; D gene unclear. The sample here was peripheral blood, taken on day 0 of AZD1222 vaccination. CDR3: CASSEAWTYGNTIYF. The CDR3 bases are TGTGCCAGCAGTGAAGCTTGGACTTATGGAAACACCATATATTTT.